Listed below are T cell receptor beta chains from one sample, sequenced in a study of graft-versus-host responses after intestinal transplantation. Repertoires were generated with immunoSEQ multiplex PCR, while TCRdb's copy carries only in-frame clones and drops some. Of 15,000 to 20,000 clones in the sample, less than 85% were seen once. Specimen: ileum tissue, collected 17 days after transplant. The receptors here all came from a human patient who received an intestinal transplant, so some T cells may come from the graft donor. The CDR3 runs from the conserved cysteine through the conserved F or W. A D gene is named only where the DNA matches it firmly. The listing skips clone size in some rows; elsewhere it reads once, few, many or a size class.

abundance: -; j_gene: TRBJ2-7; d_gene: -; v_gene: TRBV14; CDR3nt: TGTGCCAGCAGCCAAGGCGGGGCCCTTTCCTCCTACGAGCAGTACTTC; CDR3aa: CASSQGGALSSYEQYF
abundance: -; j_gene: TRBJ2-1; d_gene: -; v_gene: TRBV15; CDR3nt: TGTGCCACCAGCGTCGCGGTGACTAGTGAGCAGTTCTTC; CDR3aa: CATSVAVTSEQFF
abundance: -; j_gene: TRBJ2-2; d_gene: -; v_gene: TRBV29-1; CDR3nt: TGCAGCGTTCTGTGGTGGACCGGGGAGCTGTTTTTT; CDR3aa: CSVLWWTGELFF
abundance: -; j_gene: TRBJ1-1; d_gene: -; v_gene: TRBV6-5; CDR3nt: TGTGCCAGCAGTTACAAGCGGGGGCTGAACACTGAAGCTTTCTTT; CDR3aa: CASSYKRGLNTEAFF
abundance: -; j_gene: TRBJ2-5; d_gene: TRBD2; v_gene: TRBV6-6; CDR3nt: TGTGCCAGCAGCCAGACTAGCGGGAGATCAGGGACCCAGTACTTC; CDR3aa: CASSQTSGRSGTQYF
abundance: -; j_gene: TRBJ1-1; d_gene: -; v_gene: TRBV28; CDR3nt: TGTGCCAGCAGTGACCCCGGGCGGACGAACACTGAAGCTTTCTTT; CDR3aa: CASSDPGRTNTEAFF
abundance: few; j_gene: TRBJ2-7; d_gene: TRBD2; v_gene: TRBV9; CDR3nt: TGTGCCAGCAGCCAGGGACTAGCGGGAGATAGGGACGAGCAGTACTTC; CDR3aa: CASSQGLAGDRDEQYF
abundance: -; j_gene: TRBJ1-3; d_gene: -; v_gene: TRBV28; CDR3nt: TGTGCCAGCAGCCTTGGGGGCTCTGGAAACACCATATATTTT; CDR3aa: CASSLGGSGNTIYF
abundance: -; j_gene: TRBJ2-7; d_gene: TRBD1; v_gene: TRBV11-2; CDR3nt: TGTGCCAGCAGCTTAGCCTGGGGACAGGGATCATACGAGCAGTACTTC; CDR3aa: CASSLAWGQGSYEQYF
abundance: few; j_gene: TRBJ1-5; d_gene: -; v_gene: TRBV6-9; CDR3nt: TGTGCCAGCAGTTATTCTGTTCGGGGCCAGCCCCAGCATTTT; CDR3aa: CASSYSVRGQPQHF
abundance: -; j_gene: TRBJ1-1; d_gene: TRBD1; v_gene: TRBV18; CDR3nt: TGTGCCAGCTCACCAGCAACGGGACAGGGGACCACTGAAGCTTTCTTT; CDR3aa: CASSPATGQGTTEAFF
abundance: -; j_gene: TRBJ1-5; d_gene: -; v_gene: TRBV7-9; CDR3nt: TGTGCCAGCAGCTTAGGAATTGGAGACCGCGATCAGCCCCAGCATTTT; CDR3aa: CASSLGIGDRDQPQHF
abundance: -; j_gene: TRBJ1-2; d_gene: -; v_gene: TRBV6-1; CDR3nt: TGTGCCAGCAGGGCTCTTATCCACTATGGCTACACCTTC; CDR3aa: CASRALIHYGYTF
abundance: -; j_gene: TRBJ2-6; d_gene: TRBD1; v_gene: TRBV5-1; CDR3nt: TGCGCCAGCACCAGGACAGGCCATTCTGGGGCCAACGTCCTGACTTTC; CDR3aa: CASTRTGHSGANVLTF
abundance: once; j_gene: TRBJ1-1; d_gene: -; v_gene: TRBV10-1; CDR3nt: TGCGCCAGCGGAGAACCAGGGGTTTACACTGAAGCTTTCTTT; CDR3aa: CASGEPGVYTEAFF
abundance: -; j_gene: TRBJ2-3; d_gene: TRBD2; v_gene: TRBV5-1; CDR3nt: TGCGCCAGCAGTCCGGGGGGCCGGGAGGGAGATACGCAGTATTTT; CDR3aa: CASSPGGREGDTQYF
abundance: -; j_gene: TRBJ2-7; d_gene: TRBD2; v_gene: TRBV11-2; CDR3nt: TGTGCCAGCAGCCCCGGACTAGGATCCTACGAGCAGTACTTC; CDR3aa: CASSPGLGSYEQYF
abundance: -; j_gene: TRBJ2-3; d_gene: TRBD1; v_gene: TRBV19; CDR3nt: TGTGCCAGTAGCCGGGACAGGGCTTACGCAGATACGCAGTATTTT; CDR3aa: CASSRDRAYADTQYF
abundance: -; j_gene: TRBJ2-3; d_gene: -; v_gene: TRBV18; CDR3nt: TGTGCCAGCAAAAACACCGGGACGGGGGGCACAGATACGCAGTATTTT; CDR3aa: CASKNTGTGGTDTQYF
abundance: -; j_gene: TRBJ1-5; d_gene: -; v_gene: TRBV7-2; CDR3nt: TGTGCCAGCAGCTTAGGTCTCGGGCAGCCCCAGCATTTT; CDR3aa: CASSLGLGQPQHF
abundance: -; j_gene: TRBJ2-3; d_gene: -; v_gene: TRBV2; CDR3nt: TGTGCCAGCAGTGAATGGGAACCGGCCTCCATAGATACGCAGTATTTT; CDR3aa: CASSEWEPASIDTQYF
abundance: -; j_gene: TRBJ2-2; d_gene: TRBD2; v_gene: TRBV7-6; CDR3nt: TGTGCCAGCAGCTTAGTAGAGGGAGGGGTGGAGCTGTTTTTT; CDR3aa: CASSLVEGGVELFF
abundance: -; j_gene: TRBJ2-5; d_gene: -; v_gene: TRBV13; CDR3nt: TGTGCCAGCAGCTTATCCGTTACAGGAGGAGAGACCCAGTACTTC; CDR3aa: CASSLSVTGGETQYF
abundance: -; j_gene: TRBJ2-2; d_gene: -; v_gene: TRBV15; CDR3nt: TGTGCCACCAGCAGGGGCCACGCGAACACCGGGGAGCTGTTTTTT; CDR3aa: CATSRGHANTGELFF
abundance: -; j_gene: TRBJ2-5; d_gene: -; v_gene: TRBV11-3; CDR3nt: TGTGCCAGCAGCTTAGGGACCCAAGAGACCCAGTACTTC; CDR3aa: CASSLGTQETQYF
abundance: -; j_gene: TRBJ2-1; d_gene: TRBD2; v_gene: TRBV4-1; CDR3nt: TGCGCCAGCAGCCAAGACCCTAGCGGGAGCTCCTACAATGAGCAGTTCTTC; CDR3aa: CASSQDPSGSSYNEQFF
abundance: -; j_gene: TRBJ2-1; d_gene: -; v_gene: TRBV11-2; CDR3nt: TGTGCCAGCAGCTTCCCCGGCTACAATGAGCAGTTCTTC; CDR3aa: CASSFPGYNEQFF
abundance: few; j_gene: TRBJ2-7; d_gene: -; v_gene: TRBV19; CDR3nt: TGTGCCAGTAGTCTAGGGGCGCAGACCTACGAGCAGTACTTC; CDR3aa: CASSLGAQTYEQYF